This paragraph reports one TCR beta chain. Its antigen remains unidentified. This may arise from a read error, as a much more abundant clone is one base away. This record comes from a study of molecular identifiers for immune sequencing clone quantification. General study points: Clonotypes topping 20 RNA copies carried over 99% of effector molecules but under 1% of naive ones. Jurkat TCR RNA that was spiked in from one cell was reportedly detectable among one million naive cells. A shared barcode on identical TCR molecules could lead to underestimated sizes for highly expanded clones.

Investigators produced naive CD8 libraries from about 21,000 to 970,000 sorted cells, drawing on 10%, 30% or 50% RNA. MiXCR, applied by TCRdb to the PCR reads, yields one record per CDR3 protein. The sample includes 300,000 to 400,000 distinct CDR3 sequences, 20% to 25% of them seen just once. Germline V gene lookup returns CDR1 MNHEY and CDR2 SVGAGI. The CDR3 sequence is 18 residues long. The chain combines TRBV6-5 with TRBJ2-6, with 8 bases fitting TRBD1. Sequencing used naive CD8+ T cells from blood, with Jurkat cell RNA spiked in. Noted subset: FACS-sorted CD8+CD4-CCR7+CD45RA+ naive T cells. This TCR derives from a human donor in good health. Some libraries in this study had Jurkat cell RNA spiked in. This CDR3 is CASSYGTGWSSGANDLTF. CDR3 nucleotide sequence: TGTGCCAGCAGTTACGGGACAGGCTGGTCCTCTGGGGCCAACGACCTGACTTTC.